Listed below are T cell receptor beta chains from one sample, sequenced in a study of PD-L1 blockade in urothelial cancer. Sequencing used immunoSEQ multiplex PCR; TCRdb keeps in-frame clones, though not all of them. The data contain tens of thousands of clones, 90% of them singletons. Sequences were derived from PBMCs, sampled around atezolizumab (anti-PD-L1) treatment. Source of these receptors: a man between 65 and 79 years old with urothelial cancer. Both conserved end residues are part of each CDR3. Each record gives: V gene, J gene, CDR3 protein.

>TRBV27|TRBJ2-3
CASSQTPDRIAEDTQYF
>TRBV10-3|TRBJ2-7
CAIAPSGRDYEQYF
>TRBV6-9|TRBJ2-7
CASSYFGQGKYEQYF
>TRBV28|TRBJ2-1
CASSLSPSEPYNEQFF
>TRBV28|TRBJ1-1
CASSPEQNMNTEAFF
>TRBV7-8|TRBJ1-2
CASSLARQGSVYGYTF
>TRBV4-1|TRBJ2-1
CASSQGLAGRDEQFF
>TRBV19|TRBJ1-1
CASSKARGGTEAFF
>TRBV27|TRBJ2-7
CASSRDSYEQYF
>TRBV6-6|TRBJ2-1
CASSYSDLAGYNEQFF
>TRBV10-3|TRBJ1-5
CAIRTTEQQPQHF
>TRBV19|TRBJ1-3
CASSDLDRTGNTIYF
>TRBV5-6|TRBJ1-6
CASSSYLRTGGNSPLHF
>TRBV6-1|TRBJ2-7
CASSEPSSYEQYF
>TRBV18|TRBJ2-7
CASSPGTGTYEQYF
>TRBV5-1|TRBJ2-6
CASGGQGSGANVLTF
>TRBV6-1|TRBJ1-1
CASSEQGGRDTEAFF
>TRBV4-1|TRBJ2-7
CASSRGTGEAYEQYF
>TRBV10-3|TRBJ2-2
CAIRFGQANTGELFF
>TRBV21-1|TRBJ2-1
CASSKIARGNEQFF
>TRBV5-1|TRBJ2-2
CASSLEGPGELFF
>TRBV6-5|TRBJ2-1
CASSPGQSYNEQFF
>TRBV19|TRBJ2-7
CASIGDSSYEQYF
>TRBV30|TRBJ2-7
CAWSTEGQGRRYF
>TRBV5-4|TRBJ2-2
CASRSVAGVDTGELFF
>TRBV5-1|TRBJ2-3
CASSLGTSGRTDTQYF
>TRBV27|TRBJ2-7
CASSSSGLAGLRQYF
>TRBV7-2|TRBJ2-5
CASSPGLAGIGETQYF
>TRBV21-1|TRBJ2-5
CASNRTSGWGGETQYF
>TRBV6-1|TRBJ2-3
CASSALAGSTDTQYF
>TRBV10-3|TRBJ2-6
CAISDLQGGAGANVLTF
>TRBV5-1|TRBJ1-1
CASSQGQGAWRTEAFF
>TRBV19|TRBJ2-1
CASLSLYLAGPYNEQFF
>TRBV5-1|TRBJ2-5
CASSLAGGTQETQYF
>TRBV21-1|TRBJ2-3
CASSKGGGHTDTQYF
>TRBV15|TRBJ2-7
CATSRDGRTTNYEQYF
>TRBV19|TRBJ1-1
CASSMDRVPGTEAFF
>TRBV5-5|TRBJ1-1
CASSLAVLYTEAFF
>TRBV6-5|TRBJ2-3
CASSPYYGGDTQYF
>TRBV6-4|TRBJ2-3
CASSVLAGADTQYF